The 11 T cell receptor beta chains presented below share a single source sample, sequenced in a study of blood T cell repertoires in COVID-19. TCRdb's table, derived via immunoSEQ multiplex PCR, lists solely in-frame clones and lacks some. Of 50,000 to 65,000 clones listed, around 93% are singletons. Sample: peripheral blood. All receptors come from a woman aged 55-75 years with active or convalescent COVID-19.

The V gene is TRBV2, the J gene TRBJ1-6; D uncertain. V was clipped by 4 bases and J by 9 bases, with 13 bases between them. Germline-derived CDR1 and CDR2 are SNHLY and FYNNEI. This CDR3 region has 14 residues. The CDR3 DNA is TGTGCCAGCAGTGGCTGGGAGGGCACTTCACCCCTCCACTTT. Translation gives CASSGWEGTSPLHF.

This chain uses TRBV25-1 with TRBJ1-1, with 8 bases fitting TRBD1. The CDR3 is 13 residues long. CDR1 is MGHDK, CDR2 SYGVNS, per germline. The V and J ends lost 4 bases and 9 bases, in that order; junction bases with no gene match: 7. The DNA of the CDR3 is TGTGCCAGCAGTGCCGGACAGGGACAGAAAGCTTTCTTT. Translated, it gives CASSAGQGQKAFF.

With respect to this clone: The sample holds other DNA sequences that translate to the same CDR3. This sequence joins TRBV28 and TRBJ1-3, with D possibly matching TRBD1 (5 bases). Trimming cost V 5 bases and J 2 bases, with 10 bases left between them. Germline CDR1 reads MDHEN; CDR2 reads SYDVKM. The CDR3 runs 14 residues. The CDR3 coding sequence is TGTGCCAGCAGTCCGCCAGGGACTGGAAACACCATATATTTT. It specifies CASSPPGTGNTIYF. Drawing the rest from reference TRBV28 and TRBJ1-3, the complete variable domain is DVKVTQSSRYLVKRTGEKVFLECVQDMDHENMFWYRQDPGLGLRLIYFSYDVKMKEKGDIPEGYSVSREKKERFSLILESASTNQTSMYLCASSPPGTGNTIYFGEGSWLTVV.

The V and J genes are TRBV5-1 and TRBJ2-3; no reliable D call. Germline assignment: CDR1 SGHRS and CDR2 YFSETQ. Trimming left V 0 bases short and J 2 bases short, with 13 bases between. There are 16 residues in the CDR3. The CDR3 here is CASSLGARSPTDTQYF. CDR3 bases: TGCGCCAGCAGCTTGGGGGCCAGGTCACCCACAGATACGCAGTATTTT.

This chain connects TRBV3-1 (or the pseudogene TRBV3-2) to TRBJ1-2, with 7 bases aligning to TRBD1. Germline CDR1 and CDR2: LGHDT and YNNKEL (reference sequence). The V and J ends lost 5 bases and 8 bases, in that order; junction bases with no gene match: 11. The CDR3 covers 14 residues. The CDR3 nucleotides are TGTGCCAGCAGCAGAAACCGGGACAGCCTAGGCTACACCTTC. This codes for CASSRNRDSLGYTF.

The chain uses TRBV19 and TRBJ1-5; D might be TRBD1 (6 bases). The CDR3 loop spans 14 amino acids. Per germline, CDR1 LNHDA and CDR2 SQIVND (reference sequence). V gave up 10 bases and J gave up 1 base, with 14 bases separating them. CDR3 sequence: CANLGQQSNQPQHF. The CDR3 DNA sequence: TGTGCCAACCTAGGACAGCAAAGCAATCAGCCCCAGCATTTT.

CDR3: CASLPGGLNTEAFF. The DNA for the CDR3 is TGTGCCAGCTTACCGGGGGGCCTGAACACTGAAGCTTTCTTT. This chain uses TRBV6-5 with TRBJ1-1; tentatively, D is TRBD1 (6 bases). Trimming stripped 8 bases from V and 0 bases from J, with 13 bases between. The CDR3 spans 14 residues. CDR1 MNHEY and CDR2 SVGAGI come from the germline V gene.

V usage is TRBV9 and J usage is TRBJ2-2, with D unclear. Germline CDR1 SGDLS, CDR2 YYNGEE. Trimming stripped 0 bases from V and 3 bases from J, with 9 bases between. CDR3 length: 15 residues. CDR3 in DNA: TGTGCCAGCAGCGTAGTCGTCGCGGACACCGGGGAGCTGTTTTTT. Translation: CASSVVVADTGELFF.

The sample holds one count of this clone. V is TRBV24-1 and J is TRBJ2-1; 9 bases are shared with TRBD2. The CDR3 runs 18 residues. J lost 0 bases, V lost 4 bases, and 9 bases had no gene match. The germline gives CDR1 KGHDR, CDR2 SFDVKD. CDR3 sequence (DNA): TGTGCCACCAGTGAGCCCTCTGGCGGGAGGGTCTCCTACAATGAGCAGTTCTTC. Amino acid sequence: CATSEPSGGRVSYNEQFF.

The chain employs TRBV27 and TRBJ2-3; 9 bases are a match to TRBD2. V was clipped by 4 bases and J by 2 bases; unmatched bases: 7. This CDR3 contains 16 residues. Germline assignment: CDR1 MNHEY and CDR2 SMNVEV (reference sequence). CDR3 loop: CASSSPSGGLTDTQYF. The CDR3 DNA follows: TGTGCCAGCAGTTCGCCCAGCGGGGGGCTCACAGATACGCAGTATTTT.

The V call is TRBV18, the J call TRBJ2-7; 8 nucleotides match TRBD1. Trimming removed 4 bases from V and 5 bases from J; junction bases left unmatched: 7. The CDR3 has 14 amino acids. CDR1 and CDR2 from the germline V gene are KGHSH and LQKENI. This chain's CDR3 is CASSLSRGLNEQYF. DNA for the CDR3: TGTGCCAGCTCACTCAGCAGGGGGCTGAACGAGCAGTACTTC.